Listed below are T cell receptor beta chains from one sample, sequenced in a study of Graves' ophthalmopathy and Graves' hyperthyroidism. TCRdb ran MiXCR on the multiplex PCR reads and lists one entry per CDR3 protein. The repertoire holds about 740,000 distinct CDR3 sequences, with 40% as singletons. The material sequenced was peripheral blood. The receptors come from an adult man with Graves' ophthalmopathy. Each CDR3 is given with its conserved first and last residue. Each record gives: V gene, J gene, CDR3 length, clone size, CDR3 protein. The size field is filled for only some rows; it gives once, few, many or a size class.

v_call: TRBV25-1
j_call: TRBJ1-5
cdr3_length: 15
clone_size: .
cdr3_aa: CASRDLGGGNQPQHF

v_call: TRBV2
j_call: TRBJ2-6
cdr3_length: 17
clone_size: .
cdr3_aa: CASSPTGGVLGANVLTF

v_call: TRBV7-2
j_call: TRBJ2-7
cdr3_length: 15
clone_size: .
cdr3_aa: CASSLGGSGSNEQYF

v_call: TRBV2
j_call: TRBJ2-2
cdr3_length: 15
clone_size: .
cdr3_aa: CASSGGGGNTGELFF

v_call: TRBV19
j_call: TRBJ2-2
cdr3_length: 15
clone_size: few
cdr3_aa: CASSAGQMNTGELFF

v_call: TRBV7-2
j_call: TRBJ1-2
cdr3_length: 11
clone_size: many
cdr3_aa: CASSQRGGYTF

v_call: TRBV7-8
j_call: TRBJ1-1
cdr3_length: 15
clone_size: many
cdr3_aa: CASSLVGGTGTEAFF

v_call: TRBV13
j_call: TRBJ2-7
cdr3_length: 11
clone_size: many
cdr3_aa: CASSAADEQYF

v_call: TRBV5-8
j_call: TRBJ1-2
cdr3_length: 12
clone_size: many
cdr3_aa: CASSLSGTGYTF

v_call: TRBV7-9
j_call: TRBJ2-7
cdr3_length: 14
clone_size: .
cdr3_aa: CASSPGLRPYEQYF

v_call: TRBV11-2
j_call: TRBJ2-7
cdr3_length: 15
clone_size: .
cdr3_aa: CASSLVARAPYEQYF

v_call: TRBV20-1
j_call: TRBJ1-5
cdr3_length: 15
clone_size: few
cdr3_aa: CSARGLQVGNQPQHF

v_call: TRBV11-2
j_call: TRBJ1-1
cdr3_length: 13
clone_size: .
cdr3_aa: CASSSRLDTEAFF

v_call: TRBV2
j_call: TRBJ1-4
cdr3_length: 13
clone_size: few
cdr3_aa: CASLDRGTEKLFF

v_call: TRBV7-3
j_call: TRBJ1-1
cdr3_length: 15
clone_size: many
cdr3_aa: CASSWTGGSNTEAFF

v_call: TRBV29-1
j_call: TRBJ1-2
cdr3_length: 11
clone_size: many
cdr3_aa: CSVGDNYGYTF

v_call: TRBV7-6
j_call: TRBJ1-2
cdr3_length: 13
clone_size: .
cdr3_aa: CASSRQTGYGYTF

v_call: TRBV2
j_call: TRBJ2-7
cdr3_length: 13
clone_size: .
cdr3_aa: CASSGTGGFEQYF

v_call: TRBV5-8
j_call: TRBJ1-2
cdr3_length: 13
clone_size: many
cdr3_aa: CASTAPGRDGYTF

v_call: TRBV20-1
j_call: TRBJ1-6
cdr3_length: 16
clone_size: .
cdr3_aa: CSARDRGQPNNSPLHF

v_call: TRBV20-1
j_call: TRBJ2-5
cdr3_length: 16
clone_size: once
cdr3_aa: CSARTTSGGTLETQYF

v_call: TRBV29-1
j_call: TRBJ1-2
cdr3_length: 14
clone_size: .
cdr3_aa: CSGRTGTGTYGYIF

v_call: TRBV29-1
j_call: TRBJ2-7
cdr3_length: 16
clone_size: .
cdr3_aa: CSVSTAGGAVSYEQYF

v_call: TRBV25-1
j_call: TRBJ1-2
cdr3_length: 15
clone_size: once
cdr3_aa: CASSAPLAQGYGYTF